Listed below are T cell receptor beta chains from one sample, sequenced in a study of Graves' ophthalmopathy and Graves' hyperthyroidism. TCRdb called the multiplex PCR reads again in MiXCR, with one record for every CDR3 protein. The sample contains 300,000 to 450,000 distinct CDR3 sequences, about a sixth of which appear only once. Sequenced: peripheral blood. These receptors were obtained from an adult woman with stable Graves' hyperthyroidism. Each CDR3 is given with its conserved first and last residue. Fields, in order: V gene, clone size, J gene, D gene, CDR3 length, CDR3 protein, CDR3 DNA. A D gene is named only where the DNA matches it firmly. A clone size is listed for some rows: how often the clone was seen (once, few, many), or a class if it is expanded.

TRBV5-1	few	TRBJ1-5	NA	15	CASSLEGIKNQPQHF	TGCGCCAGCAGCTTGGAGGGGATAAAAAATCAGCCCCAGCATTTT
TRBV11-2	many	TRBJ1-2	TRBD1	14	CASSAIGTGYGYTF	TGTGCCAGCAGCGCGATCGGGACAGGCTATGGCTACACCTTC
TRBV5-1	many	TRBJ2-6	NA	15	CASREGAEGANVLTF	TGCGCCAGCAGGGAGGGGGCGGAAGGGGCCAACGTCCTGACTTTC
TRBV11-2	many	TRBJ2-5	NA	14	CASSSPRGEETQYF	TGTGCCAGCAGCTCACCTCGCGGGGAGGAGACCCAGTACTTC
TRBV10-3	few	TRBJ2-3	TRBD2	16	CAISSRTSGSTDTQYF	TGTGCCATCAGCTCTCGGACTAGCGGGAGCACAGATACGCAGTATTTT
TRBV28	NA	TRBJ1-3	TRBD1	17	CASSRPGQGASGNTIYF	TGTGCCAGCAGTCGTCCCGGACAGGGCGCCTCTGGAAACACCATATATTTT
TRBV11-2	few	TRBJ2-5	TRBD1	15	CASSLDRDSLETQYF	TGTGCCAGCAGCTTAGATAGGGACAGTTTGGAGACCCAGTACTTC
TRBV29-1	many	TRBJ1-5	TRBD1	13	CSVSGQREQPQHF	TGCAGCGTTTCGGGACAGCGGGAACAGCCCCAGCATTTT
TRBV7-9	many	TRBJ2-5	NA	12	CASGPIQETQYF	TGTGCCAGCGGGCCTATTCAAGAGACCCAGTACTTC
TRBV19	many	TRBJ1-5	NA	14	CASSIKEGIQPQHF	TGTGCCAGTAGTATTAAGGAGGGGATTCAGCCCCAGCATTTT
TRBV6-5	many	TRBJ2-7	TRBD1	13	CASRTTGNYEQYF	TGTGCCAGCAGGACGACAGGGAACTACGAGCAGTACTTC
TRBV12-3/TRBV12-4	NA	TRBJ2-3	TRBD2	16	CASGAGGPRETDTQYF	TGTGCCAGCGGGGCGGGAGGGCCTCGAGAGACAGATACGCAGTATTTT
TRBV19	many	TRBJ1-5	NA	16	CASSIVSAYSNQPQHF	TGTGCCAGTAGTATTGTTTCAGCTTATAGCAATCAGCCCCAGCATTTT
TRBV15	once	TRBJ2-5	TRBD2	17	CATSRGWLAGDGGTQYF	TGTGCCACCAGCAGAGGATGGCTAGCGGGAGACGGCGGGACCCAGTACTTC
TRBV19	many	TRBJ1-1	NA	14	CASGVGRPNTEAFF	TGTGCCAGTGGGGTGGGCCGACCGAACACTGAAGCTTTCTTT
TRBV10-3	many	TRBJ1-1	NA	15	CAISESRGDGTEAFF	TGTGCCATCAGTGAGTCGCGGGGGGACGGCACTGAAGCTTTCTTT
TRBV5-6	many	TRBJ1-1	NA	16	CASSLGERMTNTEAFF	TGTGCCAGCAGCTTGGGGGAGAGGATGACGAACACTGAAGCTTTCTTT
TRBV5-1	many	TRBJ1-1	NA	14	CASSLGTVNTEAFF	TGTGCCAGCAGTTTGGGGACGGTGAACACTGAAGCTTTCTTT
TRBV19	many	TRBJ1-5	TRBD1	14	CASSTQGAGQPQHF	TGTGCCAGTAGTACACAGGGGGCCGGTCAGCCCCAGCATTTT
TRBV28	many	TRBJ1-5	NA	22	CASSLFLWAPGRPGAHNQPQHF	TGTGCCAGCAGTTTATTCTTGTGGGCCCCGGGCAGACCGGGGGCCCACAATCAGCCCCAGCATTTT
TRBV6-1	NA	TRBJ2-7	NA	14	CASSRPYKDYEQYF	TGTGCCAGCAGTCGCCCCTACAAGGACTACGAGCAGTACTTC
TRBV30	many	TRBJ2-1	TRBD2	13	CACGTSGRNEQFF	TGTGCCTGCGGGACTAGCGGGAGGAATGAGCAGTTCTTC
TRBV12-3/TRBV12-4	many	TRBJ2-7	NA	12	CASSLGRSEQYF	TGTGCCAGCAGTTTGGGCAGATCCGAGCAGTACTTC
TRBV9	many	TRBJ1-2	NA	14	CASSAGGTRDGYTF	TGTGCCAGCAGCGCGGGAGGGACCAGAGATGGCTACACCTTC
TRBV20-1	many	TRBJ1-1	NA	15	CSANTPGTPNTEAFF	TGCAGTGCCAATACGCCCGGGACTCCGAACACTGAAGCTTTCTTT
TRBV7-2	many	TRBJ2-5	NA	14	CASSPSVGQETQYF	TGTGCCAGCAGCCCCTCGGTGGGGCAAGAGACCCAGTACTTC
TRBV20-1	NA	TRBJ2-3	NA	17	CSARDLSGGYGTDTQYF	TGCAGTGCTAGAGATCTCAGCGGTGGGTATGGCACAGATACGCAGTATTTT
TRBV12-3/TRBV12-4	NA	TRBJ1-2	NA	14	CASSPRGGSYGYTF	TGTGCCAGCAGCCCAAGGGGGGGGAGCTATGGCTACACCTTC
TRBV7-8	many	TRBJ2-4	NA	15	CASSLVGPQTNIQYF	TGTGCCAGCAGCTTAGTTGGACCGCAGACAAACATTCAGTACTTC
TRBV5-1	few	TRBJ2-7	TRBD1	13	CASSYQDRIEQYF	TGCGCCAGCAGCTACCAGGACAGGATCGAGCAGTACTTC
TRBV2	many	TRBJ1-1	TRBD1	13	CATTGGMNTEAFF	TGTGCCACTACAGGGGGGATGAACACTGAAGCTTTCTTT
TRBV2	many	TRBJ2-5	NA	16	CASVLEKLKWQETQYF	TGTGCCAGCGTATTGGAAAAATTGAAATGGCAAGAGACCCAGTACTTC
TRBV20-1	many	TRBJ2-7	NA	15	CSAGLLAGSSYEQYF	TGCAGTGCTGGCCTTCTTGCGGGTAGCTCCTACGAGCAGTACTTC
TRBV28	NA	TRBJ1-1	NA	17	CASSLWGTGGRHTEAFF	TGTGCCAGCAGTTTATGGGGTACGGGAGGGAGGCACACTGAAGCTTTCTTT
TRBV6-5	many	TRBJ2-7	TRBD1	17	CASSRMGAGTGGYEQYF	TGTGCCAGCAGCCGGATGGGCGCCGGGACAGGGGGCTACGAGCAGTACTTC
TRBV12-3/TRBV12-4	NA	TRBJ2-2	NA	15	CASSPGASNTGELFF	TGTGCCAGCAGCCCCGGGGCATCGAACACCGGGGAGCTGTTTTTT
TRBV5-1	many	TRBJ2-2	TRBD2	17	CASSAVILAGGTGELFF	TGCGCCAGCAGCGCCGTTATACTAGCGGGAGGCACCGGGGAGCTGTTTTTT
TRBV20-1	NA	TRBJ2-5	NA	14	CSARGTGSLETQYF	TGCAGTGCCCGGGGCACAGGGAGTTTGGAGACCCAGTACTTC
TRBV11-2	many	TRBJ1-1	NA	13	CASSLSAAAEAFF	TGTGCCAGCAGCTTATCCGCGGCCGCCGAAGCTTTCTTT
TRBV6-4	NA	TRBJ2-7	NA	12	CASSHSLAEQYF	TGTGCCAGCAGTCACAGTCTAGCGGAGCAGTACTTC
TRBV28	many	TRBJ2-7	NA	16	CASGLGAMAGTYEQYF	TGTGCCAGCGGTTTGGGTGCCATGGCGGGAACCTACGAGCAGTACTTC
TRBV25-1	few	TRBJ2-7	TRBD1	14	CASSGWTGFYEQYF	TGTGCCAGCAGTGGATGGACAGGATTCTACGAGCAGTACTTC
TRBV9	many	TRBJ2-5	NA	14	CASSVAAGQETQYF	TGTGCCAGCAGCGTAGCGGCAGGCCAAGAGACCCAGTACTTC
TRBV20-1	NA	TRBJ1-2	NA	13	CSARRGRDAGYTF	TGCAGTGCCAGGCGGGGCAGGGATGCTGGCTACACCTTC
TRBV6-5	many	TRBJ1-1	NA	12	CASSRMDTEAFF	TGTGCCAGCAGCCGCATGGACACTGAAGCTTTCTTT
TRBV18	many	TRBJ2-7	NA	15	CASSPPITRPYEQYF	TGTGCCAGCTCACCACCCATAACCAGGCCCTACGAGCAGTACTTC
TRBV6-2/TRBV6-3	many	TRBJ1-5	NA	17	CASSYPRGQRSNQPQHF	TGTGCCAGCAGTTACCCCCGGGGGCAAAGAAGCAATCAGCCCCAGCATTTT
TRBV20-1	many	TRBJ2-7	TRBD2	13	CSARGLRPYEQYF	TGCAGTGCTAGGGGACTACGCCCCTACGAGCAGTACTTC
TRBV2	few	TRBJ2-2	TRBD1	15	CASQRQGADTGELFF	TGTGCCAGCCAAAGACAGGGGGCAGACACCGGGGAGCTGTTTTTT
TRBV18	many	TRBJ2-7	NA	15	CASSPPSDGAYEQYF	TGTGCCAGCTCACCACCTTCCGACGGAGCCTACGAGCAGTACTTC
TRBV12-3/TRBV12-4	many	TRBJ2-7	TRBD2	16	CASSVSYSGRGYEQYF	TGTGCCAGCAGTGTTAGCTATAGCGGGAGAGGGTACGAGCAGTACTTC
TRBV30	few	TRBJ2-4	NA	13	CASTTGTAGVLFF	TGTGCCTCAACCACCGGGACGGCCGGGGTACTGTTCTTC
TRBV19	many	TRBJ1-5	NA	13	CASSQTGFQPQHF	TGTGCCAGTAGTCAGACAGGTTTCCAGCCCCAGCATTTT